This TCR beta chain appears in the sequencing data of a study of T cells after somatic rescue of genetic block. Germline V gene sequence: CDR1 MDHEN, CDR2 SYDVKM. V lost 5 bases and J lost 4; bases outside the gene matches: 9. The CDR3 extends over 16 amino acids. Profiled with immunoSEQ multiplex PCR; TCRdb holds only in-frame clones, not every one. The table records 80,000 to 100,000 clones, 85% to 90% of them present only once. This chain uses TRBV28 with TRBJ1-2, with 11 bases lining up with TRBD1. Sequences were obtained from peripheral blood mononuclear cells (PBMCs). The sequence derives from a woman aged 18-29 years. The CDR3 sequence is CASSPPGQGVTYGYTF. The CDR3 coding sequence is TGTGCCAGCAGTCCACCGGGACAGGGGGTAACCTATGGCTACACCTTC.